The 23 T cell receptor beta chains below all came from one sample that was sequenced in a study of T cell changes during pregnancy in multiple sclerosis. Sequenced by immunoSEQ multiplex PCR; TCRdb stores in-frame clones only, minus some. The table lists approximately 28,000 clones, 92% of them singletons, with around 5% in the top ten. Sequencing used peripheral blood, obtained in the first trimester of pregnancy. These receptors were obtained from a female donor in good health, enrolled as a control in a pregnancy study.

V usage is TRBV27 and J usage is TRBJ2-3, with D maybe TRBD1 (5 bases). Germline loops: CDR1 MNHEY, CDR2 SMNVEV (reference sequence). The V end lost 3 bases, the J end lost 4 bases, and 8 bases lay between the germline ends. The CDR3 runs to 13 residues. The CDR3 DNA reads as TGTGCCAGCAGTTTTCAGGGTCCAGATACGCAGTATTTT. The encoded protein is CASSFQGPDTQYF.

The V and J genes are TRBV11-3 and TRBJ2-2; TRBD2 matches 13 bases. V dropped 5 bases and J dropped 0; count of bases not matched to a gene: 12. The CDR3 covers 20 residues. CDR1 and CDR2 (germline): SGHNT, YENEEA. CDR3 nucleotide sequence: TGTGCCAGCAGCCCTAGACGGACTAGCGGGGGCAGTACGAACACCGGGGAGCTGTTTTTT. Protein sequence: CASSPRRTSGGSTNTGELFF.

The chain combines TRBV18 with TRBJ1-5; 7 bases are shared with TRBD1. The CDR3 loop spans 18 amino acids. V lost 1 base, J lost 5 bases, and 14 bases stayed unmatched. Germline assignment: CDR1 KGHSH and CDR2 LQKENI. The CDR3 nucleotides read TGTGCCAGCTCACCACGAGAAGGGGGCAACAATGGGTATCAGCCCCAGCATTTT. Its translation is CASSPREGGNNGYQPQHF.

The V gene is TRBV10-3, the J gene TRBJ2-3, with unresolved D. V lost 3 bases and J lost 4, with 8 bases in between. Germline CDR1 reads ENHRY; CDR2 reads SYGVKD. This CDR3 has 13 amino acids. The CDR3 spells CAISETRADTQYF. The CDR3 nucleotides are TGTGCCATCAGTGAAACCCGGGCAGATACGCAGTATTTT.

The chain uses TRBV5-1 and TRBJ1-2; 7 bases agree with TRBD1. This CDR3 has 14 amino acids. The trim removed 0 bases at V and 1 base at J, leaving 0 bases unmatched. Germline V gene data show CDR1 as SGHRS and CDR2 as YFSETQ. CDR3 residues: CASSLGDSNYGYTF. The CDR3 region has the DNA TGCGCCAGCAGCTTGGGGGACAGTAACTATGGCTACACCTTC.

Written as DNA, the CDR3 is TGCGCCAGCAGCCAAGAGGGCAGGGGGCGTCTAACCCCCTTGGGAGATACGCAGTATTTT. Translation: CASSQEGRGRLTPLGDTQYF. The chain employs TRBV4-1 and TRBJ2-3; 8 bases map to TRBD1. V lost 0 bases, J lost 5 bases, and 19 bases stayed unmatched. This CDR3 region has 20 residues. The V gene's germline CDR1 is MGHRA and CDR2 YSYEKL.

V usage is TRBV29-1 and J usage is TRBJ2-5; possibly TRBD1 for D (5 bases). The V gene's germline CDR1 is SQVTM and CDR2 ANQGSEA. This CDR3 has 13 residues. Between the trimmed V and J ends, which lost 4 bases and 4 bases, there was a span of 13 bases. The CDR3 region has the DNA TGCAGCGTTGCCCCGCGGCAGGGAGAGACCCAGTACTTC. It translates to CSVAPRQGETQYF.

The chain is built from TRBV6-5 and TRBJ1-2; 8 bases line up with TRBD1. This CDR3 comprises 15 residues. V shed 5 bases, J shed 4 bases, and the junction held 9 bases outside the gene matches. Germline CDR1 and CDR2: MNHEY and SVGAGI. As DNA, the CDR3 is TGTGCCAGCAGTCCCACCCCCGGGACAGGCTATGGCTACACCTTC. As protein: CASSPTPGTGYGYTF.

This clone was picked up one time. This sequence joins TRBV5-6 and TRBJ2-1; D call uncertain. The CDR3 consists of 15 residues. CDR1 SGHDT and CDR2 YYEEEE come from the germline V gene. Trimming stripped 1 base from V and 3 bases from J, with 11 bases between. The CDR3 loop is CASSLYGTGYNEQFF. The DNA of the CDR3 is TGTGCCAGCAGCTTGTACGGCACGGGCTACAATGAGCAGTTCTTC.

V gene TRBV9 combines with J gene TRBJ2-6; 7 bases match TRBD1. From germline, CDR1 is SGDLS and CDR2 YYNGEE. V was clipped by 2 bases and J by 0 bases; unmatched bases: 11. The CDR3 runs 19 residues. In DNA, the CDR3 is TGTGCCAGCAGCGTCCGATCCGACAGGGAATACTCTGGGGCCAACGTCCTGACTTTC. Translating gives CASSVRSDREYSGANVLTF.

The chain combines TRBV7-6 with TRBJ2-5; TRBD2 might be the D (6 bases). Germline loops: CDR1 SGHVS, CDR2 FNYEAQ. The CDR3 runs to 14 residues. Trimming shortened V by 5 bases and J by 5 bases, and 15 bases separated the two germline ends. The CDR3, as DNA: TGTGCCAGCAGCCAAGTACTAGGGAGGGAGACCCAGTACTTC. Its protein is CASSQVLGRETQYF.

The chain links TRBV19 to TRBJ2-2; D is undetermined. Germline assignment: CDR1 LNHDA and CDR2 SQIVND (reference sequence). The ends were cut back, 3 bases at V and 0 bases at J, with 8 bases in the middle. The CDR3 is 15 amino acids. CDR3 DNA: TGTGCCAGTAGTATTGTAGAAACGAACACCGGGGAGCTGTTTTTT. It yields the protein CASSIVETNTGELFF.

This chain links TRBV18 with TRBJ2-1, with 11 positions matching TRBD1. Trimming at V came to 1 base and at J to 9 bases, leaving 5 bases not matched to a gene. The CDR3 contains 15 residues. Per germline, CDR1 KGHSH and CDR2 LQKENI. CDR3 region: CASSPRTGGPGEQFF. The CDR3 DNA sequence: TGTGCCAGCTCACCACGGACAGGGGGCCCGGGTGAGCAGTTCTTC.

This clone showed up just a few times. This chain joins TRBV11-1 and TRBJ2-1; tentative D call: TRBD2 (6 bases). Deletions cut 2 bases from V and 0 bases from J, with 11 bases between. Germline V gives CDR1 SGHAT, CDR2 FQDESV (reference sequence). The CDR3 covers 16 residues. CDR3 sequence (DNA): TGTGCCAGCAGCTTAATTGGGACTCTCTCCTACAATGAGCAGTTCTTC. Its protein is CASSLIGTLSYNEQFF.

V is TRBV6-1 and J is TRBJ1-1; 10 bases line up with TRBD1. The germline V gene encodes CDR1 MNHNS and CDR2 SASEGT. V shed 2 bases, J shed 5 bases, and the junction held 11 bases outside the gene matches. The CDR3 consists of 17 residues. The CDR3 coding sequence is TGTGCCAGCAGTGAACGGGGACAGGGGCTACTAAGAACTGAAGCTTTCTTT. It encodes CASSERGQGLLRTEAFF.

This rearrangement joins TRBV6-5 to TRBJ2-1; D is ambiguous. The V gene lost 6 bases and the J gene lost 8 bases, with 8 bases spanning the gap. The germline V gene has CDR1 MNHEY and CDR2 SVGAGI. The CDR3 spans 11 residues. The CDR3 protein is CASRSLDEQFF. The CDR3 region has the DNA TGTGCCAGCAGGAGTCTCGATGAGCAGTTCTTC.

The V and J genes are TRBV9 and TRBJ2-1, with 9 bases fitting TRBD2. The length of the CDR3 is 15 residues. V lost 4 bases to trimming and J lost 8 bases; unmatched junction nucleotides: 10. CDR1 and CDR2 from the germline V gene are SGDLS and YYNGEE. The CDR3 DNA sequence: TGTGCCAGCAGCCCTCGGACTAGCGTGGGCGATGAGCAGTTCTTC. Encoded protein: CASSPRTSVGDEQFF.

The rearrangement uses TRBV19 and TRBJ2-1; D unclear. There are 13 residues in the CDR3. Germline V CDR1 and CDR2: LNHDA, SQIVND (reference sequence). V was clipped by 6 bases and J by 1 base, with 7 bases between them. The CDR3 coding sequence is TGTGCCAGTAGGAGGATGTCCTACAATGAGCAGTTCTTC. Translation: CASRRMSYNEQFF.

The V call is TRBV7-2, the J call TRBJ2-5, with TRBD2 identical over 9 bases. Germline values: CDR1 SGHTA, CDR2 FQGNSA. The CDR3 contains 16 residues. V shed 5 bases and J 4 bases; nucleotides not matched to a gene: 11. CDR3 DNA: TGTGCCAGCAGCCCCGGGGAGCGGGGGGCGGGAGAGACCCAGTACTTC. As protein: CASSPGERGAGETQYF.

The rearrangement uses TRBV7-9 and TRBJ2-3, with 11 positions matching TRBD2. CDR1 is SEHNR, CDR2 FQNEAQ, per germline (reference sequence). The trim removed 5 bases at V and 8 bases at J, leaving 9 bases unmatched. This CDR3 has 15 residues. The CDR3 region is CASSPLSGGAGTQYF. The CDR3 DNA reads TGTGCCAGCAGCCCCCTTAGCGGGGGGGCCGGTACGCAGTATTTT.

The chain has TRBV27 and TRBJ2-1; 15 nucleotides align to TRBD2. The CDR3 runs 16 residues. Germline-derived CDR1 and CDR2 are MNHEY and SMNVEV (reference sequence). J lost 6 bases, V lost 3 bases, and 3 bases had no gene match. CDR3 bases: TGTGCCAGCAGTTTCCCGGGACTAGCGGGGGGCAATGAGCAGTTCTTC. It is translated as CASSFPGLAGGNEQFF.

J is TRBJ2-7 and V is TRBV13; unclear D gene. Germline V lookup: CDR1 PRHDT, CDR2 FYEKMQ (reference sequence). The CDR3 length is 12 residues. V was cut by 4 bases and J by 5 bases, with 9 bases left in between. The CDR3 bases are TGTGCCAGCAGCTCCTTGAGAAACGAGCAGTACTTC. Translated: CASSSLRNEQYF.

The chain recombines TRBV7-8 with TRBJ2-1, with TRBD2 identical over 10 bases. The CDR3 runs 19 residues. CDR1 is SGHVS and CDR2 is FQNEAQ in the germline V gene. The junction had 13 bases not matched to a gene; V was cut back by 5 bases and J by 0 bases. The CDR3 protein is CASSVSLAGESSSYNEQFF. The CDR3 nucleotides read TGTGCCAGCAGCGTATCTCTAGCGGGAGAGTCGAGCTCCTACAATGAGCAGTTCTTC. Full variable domain (rest looked up from reference TRBV7-8 and TRBJ2-1): GAGVSQSPRYKVAKRGQDVALRCDPISGHVSLFWYQQALGQGPEFLTYFQNEAQLDKSGLPSDRFFAERPEGSVSTLKIQRTQQEDSAVYLCASSVSLAGESSSYNEQFFGPGTRLTVL.